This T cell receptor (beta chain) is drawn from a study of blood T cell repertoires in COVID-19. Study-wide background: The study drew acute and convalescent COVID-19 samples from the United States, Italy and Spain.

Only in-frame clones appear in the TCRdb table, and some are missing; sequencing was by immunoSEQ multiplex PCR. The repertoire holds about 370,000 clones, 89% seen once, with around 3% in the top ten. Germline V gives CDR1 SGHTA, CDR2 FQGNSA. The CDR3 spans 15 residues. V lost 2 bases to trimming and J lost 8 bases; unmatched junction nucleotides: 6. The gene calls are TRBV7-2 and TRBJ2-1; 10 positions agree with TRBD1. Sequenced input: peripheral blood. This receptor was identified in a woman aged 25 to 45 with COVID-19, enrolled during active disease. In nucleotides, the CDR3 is TGTGCCAGCAGCTTATACGGACAGGGGGTCGATGAGCAGTTCTTC. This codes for CASSLYGQGVDEQFF.